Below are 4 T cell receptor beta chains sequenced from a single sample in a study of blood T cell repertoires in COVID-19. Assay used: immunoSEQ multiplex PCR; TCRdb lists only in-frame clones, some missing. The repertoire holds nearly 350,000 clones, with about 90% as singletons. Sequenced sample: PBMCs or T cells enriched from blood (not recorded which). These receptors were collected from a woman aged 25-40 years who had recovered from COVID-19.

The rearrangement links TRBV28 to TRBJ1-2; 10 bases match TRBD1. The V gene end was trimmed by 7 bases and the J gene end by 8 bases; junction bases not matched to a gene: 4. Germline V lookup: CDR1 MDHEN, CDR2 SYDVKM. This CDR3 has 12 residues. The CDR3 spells CASTGTGEGYTF. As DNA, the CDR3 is TGTGCCAGCACCGGGACAGGGGAAGGCTACACCTTC.

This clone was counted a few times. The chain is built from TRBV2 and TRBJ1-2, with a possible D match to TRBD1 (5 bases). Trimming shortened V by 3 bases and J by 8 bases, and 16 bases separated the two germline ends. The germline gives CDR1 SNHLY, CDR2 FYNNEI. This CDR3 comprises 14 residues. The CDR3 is CASSDEAQGRGYTF. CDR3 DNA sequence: TGTGCCAGCAGTGACGAAGCTCAGGGAAGAGGCTACACCTTC. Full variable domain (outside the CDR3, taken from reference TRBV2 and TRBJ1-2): EPEVTQTPSHQVTQMGQEVILRCVPISNHLYFYWYRQILGQKVEFLVSFYNNEISEKSEIFDDQFSVERPDGSNFTLKIRSTKLEDSAMYFCASSDEAQGRGYTFGSGTRLTVV.

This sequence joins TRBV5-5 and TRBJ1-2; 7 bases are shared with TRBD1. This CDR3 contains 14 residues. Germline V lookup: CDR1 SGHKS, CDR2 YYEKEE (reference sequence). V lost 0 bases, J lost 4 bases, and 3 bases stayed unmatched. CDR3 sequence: CASSLGGTAYGYTF. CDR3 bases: TGTGCCAGCAGCTTGGGCGGGACAGCCTATGGCTACACCTTC.

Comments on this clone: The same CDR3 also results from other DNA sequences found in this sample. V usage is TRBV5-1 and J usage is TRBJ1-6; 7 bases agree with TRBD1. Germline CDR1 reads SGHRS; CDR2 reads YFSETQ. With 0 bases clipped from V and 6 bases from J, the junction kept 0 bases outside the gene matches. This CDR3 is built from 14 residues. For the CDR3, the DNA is TGCGCCAGCAGCTTGGGACAGGGTAATTCACCCCTCCACTTT. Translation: CASSLGQGNSPLHF.